The 17 T cell receptor beta chains given below trace back to one sample, sequenced in a study of OX40 agonist ivuxolimab in advanced cancers. Some clones are missing from TCRdb's copy, which holds only in-frame ones; the method was immunoSEQ multiplex PCR. Counted here are some 83,000 clones, just over 85% occurring once; the ten biggest clones make up 6% to 8%. The sample in question was CD4+ or CD8+ T cells sorted from blood, obtained in a trial of the OX40 agonist ivuxolimab. All receptors derive from an adult with an advanced solid tumor such as melanoma, head and neck, liver or kidney cancer.

The rearrangement links TRBV18 to TRBJ1-3; tentatively, D is TRBD1 (6 bases). V lost 4 bases to trimming and J lost 4 bases, with 11 bases between them. From germline, CDR1 is KGHSH and CDR2 LQKENI. This CDR3 has 14 residues. CDR3 sequence: CASSRDTSGNTIYF. The CDR3 DNA reads as TGTGCCAGCTCACGGGACACCTCGGGAAACACCATATATTTT.

J is TRBJ1-1 and V is TRBV30; D remains ambiguous. The germline gives CDR1 GTSNPN, CDR2 SVGIG (reference sequence). Between the trimmed V and J ends, which lost 5 bases and 0 bases, there was a span of 4 bases. The CDR3 has 11 residues. The CDR3 DNA reads TGTGCCTGGTATCTGAACACTGAAGCTTTCTTT. It codes for CAWYLNTEAFF.

The chain recombines TRBV9 with TRBJ2-3; D is unresolved. The CDR3 is 15 residues long. Trimming took 4 bases from V and 0 from J, leaving 12 bases between them. Germline V gene data show CDR1 as SGDLS and CDR2 as YYNGEE. As DNA, the CDR3 is TGTGCCAGCAGCAGAAGACCTTCTAGCACAGATACGCAGTATTTT. It specifies CASSRRPSSTDTQYF.

The chain employs TRBV15 and TRBJ1-4, with a tentative D call TRBD1 (6 bases). V was shortened by 5 bases and J by 6 bases, with 10 bases between the two germline ends. This CDR3 contains 13 residues. The germline V gene encodes CDR1 LNHNV and CDR2 YYDKDF (reference sequence). The CDR3 DNA sequence: TGTGCCACCAGCGGTGCAGGGGATGAAAAACTGTTTTTT. It translates to CATSGAGDEKLFF.

The V gene is TRBV5-1, the J gene TRBJ2-2, with TRBD2 identical over 10 bases. Germline CDR1 reads SGHRS; CDR2 reads YFSETQ. The CDR3 is 17 residues long. J lost 2 bases, V lost 1 base, and 5 bases had no gene match. As DNA, the CDR3 is TGCGCCAGCAGCTTGAGCCTAGCGGGGGCTAACACCGGGGAGCTGTTTTTT. This gives the protein CASSLSLAGANTGELFF.

V and J are TRBV7-4 and TRBJ1-5; D not certain. Trimming took 5 bases from V and 1 from J, leaving 9 bases between them. Looked up from germline, CDR1 is SGHVT and CDR2 is SQSDAQ. This CDR3 spans 14 amino acids. The chain's CDR3 is CASSPTRSNQPQHF. CDR3 coding DNA: TGTGCCAGCAGCCCCACGCGGAGCAATCAGCCCCAGCATTTT.

DNA for the CDR3: TGCGCCAGCAGCCTCAAAGGCGGGTCCTATGGCTACACCTTC. It encodes CASSLKGGSYGYTF. The rearrangement joins TRBV4-3 to TRBJ1-2; D not resolved. CDR1 is LGHNA, CDR2 YSLEER, per germline. Trimming removed 4 bases at V and 4 bases at J, with 13 bases between. This CDR3 is 14 amino acids long.

The chain joins TRBV11-2 to TRBJ2-7; D is possibly TRBD1 (5 bases). V was trimmed by 0 bases and J by 3 bases, leaving 15 bases between them. Per germline, CDR1 SGHAT and CDR2 FQNNGV. The CDR3 length is 16 residues. In DNA form, the CDR3 reads TGTGCCAGCAGCTTAGATCGGGCAGGGAAACTCTACGAGCAGTACTTC. Translation: CASSLDRAGKLYEQYF. Combining the CDR3 with reference TRBV11-2 and TRBJ2-7 gives the whole variable domain EAGVAQSPRYKIIEKRQSVAFWCNPISGHATLYWYQQILGQGPKLLIQFQNNGVVDDSQLPKDRFSAERLKGVDSTLKIQPAKLEDSAVYLCASSLDRAGKLYEQYFGPGTRLTVT.

The chain joins TRBV5-6 to TRBJ1-5, with D possibly TRBD1 on 5 matching bases. The germline V and J ends were trimmed by 0 bases and 7 bases, with 14 bases remaining between them. The CDR3 covers 15 residues. Per the germline V gene, CDR1 is SGHDT and CDR2 is YYEEEE. The CDR3 reads CASSLALAEGQPQHF. In DNA, the CDR3 is TGTGCCAGCAGCTTGGCCTTGGCGGAGGGGCAGCCCCAGCATTTT.

V and J are TRBV4-2 and TRBJ2-3; D ambiguous. CDR1 is LGHNA, CDR2 YNFKEQ, per germline. V dropped 0 bases and J dropped 0 bases, with 4 bases sitting between them. The CDR3 is made up of 14 amino acids. Written as DNA, the CDR3 is TGTGCCAGCAGCCAAGATAAAAGCACAGATACGCAGTATTTT. Amino acids: CASSQDKSTDTQYF.

The chain links TRBV9 to TRBJ2-3; D tentatively reads TRBD1 or TRBD2 (5 bases each). CDR3 length: 17 amino acids. Trimming removed 0 bases from V and 0 bases from J, with 14 bases in between. CDR1 and CDR2 (germline): SGDLS, YYNGEE. CDR3 nucleotides: TGTGCCAGCAGCGTAGGAGAGGGGACCCTGAGCACAGATACGCAGTATTTT. As protein: CASSVGEGTLSTDTQYF.

The rearrangement uses TRBV11-2 and TRBJ2-7; 8 bases align to TRBD1. The V and J ends lost 0 bases and 9 bases, in that order; junction bases with no gene match: 10. The germline V gene encodes CDR1 SGHAT and CDR2 FQNNGV. The CDR3 covers 15 residues. The CDR3 nucleotides are TGTGCCAGCAGCTTAGACAGGGGGCCCTTTCAGGGGCAGTACTTC. Its translation is CASSLDRGPFQGQYF.

The V call is TRBV12-5, the J call TRBJ2-1, with 8 bases fitting TRBD1. V shed 7 bases and J 8 bases; nucleotides not matched to a gene: 10. The CDR3 contains 14 residues. In germline, CDR1 is LGHNT, CDR2 FRNRAP. In nucleotides, the CDR3 is TGTGCTAGTGTCCCAGGGCAGGGGGCCTATGAGCAGTTCTTC. This encodes CASVPGQGAYEQFF.

The rearrangement joins TRBV19 to TRBJ2-1, with 11 bases fitting TRBD2. This CDR3 comprises 16 residues. The junction had 10 bases not matched to a gene; V was cut back by 5 bases and J by 7 bases. CDR1 is LNHDA and CDR2 is SQIVND in the germline V gene (reference sequence). CDR3 residues: CASSVLAGGPRNEQFF. CDR3 DNA: TGTGCCAGTAGTGTATTAGCGGGAGGGCCAAGGAATGAGCAGTTCTTC.

Remarks on this clone: One end of the junction does not line up with germline, which may come from a read error. The chain has TRBV4-2 and TRBJ2-3, with D possibly being TRBD1 (6 bases). CDR3 length: 15 residues. Germline-derived CDR1 and CDR2 are LGHNA and YNFKEQ. CDR3 in amino acids: CASRHSQGSTDTQYF. The CDR3 DNA sequence: TGTGCCAGCCGCCACTCCCAGGGGTCCACAGATACGCAGTATTTT.

The chain joins TRBV19 to TRBJ2-3; D is perhaps TRBD2 (6 bases). Per germline, CDR1 LNHDA and CDR2 SQIVND (reference sequence). Trimming left V 5 bases short and J 4 bases short, with 10 bases between. The CDR3 extends over 13 amino acids. The CDR3 is CASSWGVADTQYF. CDR3 DNA: TGTGCCAGTAGTTGGGGGGTGGCAGATACGCAGTATTTT.

V is TRBV19 and J is TRBJ1-1; D gene unclear. V was clipped by 4 bases and J by 7 bases, with 16 bases between them. CDR1 and CDR2 (germline): LNHDA, SQIVND (reference sequence). The CDR3 totals 14 residues. This CDR3 is CASSTNNGWSEAFF. CDR3 DNA: TGTGCCAGTAGTACAAACAACGGGTGGAGTGAAGCTTTCTTT.